These 28 T cell receptor beta chains were all obtained from the same sample, sequenced in a study of blood T cell repertoires in COVID-19. Profiling relied on immunoSEQ multiplex PCR, and the TCRdb table lists in-frame clones only, not all of them. The sample has a few hundred thousand clones, about 86% seen once. The sample taken for sequencing was peripheral blood. Receptor source: a woman aged 50 to 60 with acute or convalescent COVID-19.

The chain uses TRBV2 and TRBJ1-2, with 7 bases matching TRBD1. CDR3 length equals 14 residues. V gave up 6 bases and J gave up 0 bases; unmatched junction bases: 4. Looked up from germline, CDR1 is SNHLY and CDR2 is FYNNEI. This CDR3 reads CASRQGKANYGYTF. The CDR3 DNA reads TGTGCCAGCAGACAGGGGAAGGCTAACTATGGCTACACCTTC.

A few counts support this clone. The rearrangement links TRBV4-3 to TRBJ1-5, with TRBD1 matching 7 bases. CDR1 and CDR2 from the germline V gene are LGHNA and YSLEER. Trimming at V came to 0 bases and at J to 11 bases, leaving 16 bases not matched to a gene. The CDR3 totals 17 residues. CDR3 region: CASSQDARVTGSLTQHF. The CDR3 DNA is TGCGCCAGCAGCCAAGACGCCCGTGTGACAGGGAGTTTGACCCAGCATTTT.

V usage is TRBV11-3 and J usage is TRBJ2-1; a possible D gene is TRBD2 (6 bases). This CDR3 has 17 residues. The germline V gene encodes CDR1 SGHNT and CDR2 YENEEA. V was clipped by 1 base and J by 0 bases, with 13 bases between them. CDR3 coding DNA: TGTGCCAGCAGCTTAGCGGGGGACGCCAGCTCCTACAATGAGCAGTTCTTC. It yields the protein CASSLAGDASSYNEQFF.

The V gene is TRBV6-5, the J gene TRBJ1-3; D unresolved. From germline, CDR1 is MNHEY and CDR2 SVGAGI. The V gene lost 5 bases and the J gene lost 0 bases, with 11 bases spanning the gap. The CDR3 is made up of 15 amino acids. The CDR3 nucleotides are TGTGCCAGCAGTCCCGGGGTTTACTCTGGAAACACCATATATTTT. Translated, it gives CASSPGVYSGNTIYF.

The rearrangement links TRBV7-2 to TRBJ1-2; TRBD1 agrees at 10 bases. The germline V gene has CDR1 SGHTA and CDR2 FQGNSA. The CDR3 covers 13 residues. J lost 6 bases, V lost 5 bases, and 3 bases had no gene match. CDR3 region: CASSAGTGDGYTF. The CDR3 DNA follows: TGTGCCAGCAGCGCCGGGACAGGGGATGGCTACACCTTC.

The chain couples TRBV24-1 to TRBJ2-1, with 7 bases fitting TRBD2. The germline V gene encodes CDR1 KGHDR and CDR2 SFDVKD. Trimming cost V 2 bases and J 5 bases; bases outside gene matches: 5. The CDR3 length is 15 residues. The CDR3 DNA is TGTGCCACCAGTGATTACCGGGGGGAGCACAATGAGCAGTTCTTC. This translates into CATSDYRGEHNEQFF.

This chain uses TRBV5-4 with TRBJ1-3; D possibly corresponds to TRBD1 (6 bases). The length of the CDR3 is 15 residues. CDR1 is SGHNT, CDR2 YYREEE, per germline (reference sequence). Trimming shortened V by 4 bases and J by 4 bases, and 15 bases separated the two germline ends. The CDR3 nucleotides are TGTGCCAGCAGCCCCGAACAGGGAAGGGGAAACACCATATATTTT. This translates into CASSPEQGRGNTIYF.

The rearrangement links TRBV5-1 to TRBJ1-1; maybe TRBD1 (5 bases). The V gene lost 1 base and the J gene lost 6 bases, with 10 bases spanning the gap. CDR3 size: 13 residues. The germline V gene encodes CDR1 SGHRS and CDR2 YFSETQ. CDR3 protein: CASSLMKGSEAFF. CDR3 sequence (DNA): TGCGCCAGCAGCTTGATGAAGGGGTCTGAAGCTTTCTTT.

The rearrangement joins TRBV2 to TRBJ1-2; TRBD1 is a possible D gene (6 bases). The germline gives CDR1 SNHLY, CDR2 FYNNEI. V dropped 5 bases and J dropped 1 base, with 17 bases sitting between them. The CDR3 has 16 residues. The CDR3 DNA reads TGTGCCAGCAGTCGGTCAGGGGACCTCTTTAACTATGGCTACACCTTC. This gives the protein CASSRSGDLFNYGYTF.

The V call is TRBV19, the J call TRBJ1-6; TRBD1 agrees at 7 bases. CDR1 is LNHDA, CDR2 SQIVND, per germline (reference sequence). Trimming at V came to 6 bases and at J to 10 bases, leaving 6 bases not matched to a gene. CDR3 size: 13 residues. The CDR3 DNA reads TGTGCCAGTAGACAGGGGAAAGTGTCACCCCTCCACTTT. It yields the protein CASRQGKVSPLHF.

The CDR3 DNA reads as TGTGCCAGCACTAGGGGGCCCAATCAGCCCCAGCATTTT. Residues: CASTRGPNQPQHF. The J gene is TRBJ1-5, the V gene TRBV6-5, with 7 bases aligning to TRBD1. CDR1 and CDR2 from the germline V gene are MNHEY and SVGAGI. V was clipped by 7 bases and J by 3 bases; unmatched bases: 3. This CDR3 spans 13 amino acids.

The chain combines TRBV7-2 with TRBJ2-1; D not certain. V lost 3 bases and J lost 1, with 7 bases in between. CDR1 and CDR2 from the germline V gene are SGHTA and FQGNSA. This CDR3 is 14 amino acids long. The CDR3 protein is CASSLSQSYNEQFF. The CDR3 DNA follows: TGTGCCAGCAGCTTGTCCCAGTCCTACAATGAGCAGTTCTTC.

The chain uses TRBV11-2 and TRBJ2-7; TRBD2 agrees at 8 bases. The CDR3 runs to 14 residues. Germline V gene data show CDR1 as SGHAT and CDR2 as FQNNGV. Trimming at V came to 0 bases and at J to 3 bases, leaving 1 base not matched to a gene. The CDR3: CASSLDTSGYEQYF. The CDR3 DNA reads as TGTGCCAGCAGCTTAGATACTAGCGGCTACGAGCAGTACTTC.

The genes are TRBV11-3 and TRBJ2-7; 7 bases line up with TRBD2. V was pared by 3 bases and J by 2 bases, with 7 bases of the junction left unmatched. CDR1 SGHNT and CDR2 YENEEA come from the germline V gene. The length of the CDR3 is 15 residues. CDR3 protein: CASSFGLDITYEQYF. The CDR3 DNA follows: TGTGCCAGCAGCTTCGGACTAGACATAACCTACGAGCAGTACTTC.

This clone has a single count. V and J are TRBV6-2 or TRBV6-3 and TRBJ1-1; D gene unclear. The CDR3 has 13 amino acids. The V gene lost 4 bases and the J gene lost 1 base, with 7 bases spanning the gap. Germline CDR1 reads MNHEY; CDR2 reads SVGEGT. This CDR3 is CASSWPGNTEAFF. The CDR3 DNA reads as TGTGCCAGCAGTTGGCCGGGGAACACTGAAGCTTTCTTT.

The rearrangement uses TRBV2 and TRBJ2-7, with 7 positions matching TRBD1. V gave up 5 bases and J gave up 7 bases; unmatched junction bases: 5. This CDR3 is 12 amino acids long. CDR1 SNHLY and CDR2 FYNNEI come from the germline V gene. CDR3: CASSLDRDEQYF. For the CDR3, the DNA is TGTGCCAGCAGTCTCGACAGGGATGAGCAGTACTTC.

This clone came up once. The V and J genes are TRBV5-1 and TRBJ2-1; the match to TRBD2 covers 15 bases. Germline-derived CDR1 and CDR2 are SGHRS and YFSETQ. CDR3 length: 15 amino acids. J was trimmed by 8 bases and V by 4 bases; bases with no gene match: 4. The CDR3 nucleotides are TGCGCCAGCAGCCGGACTAGCGGGGGGGCGTATGAGCAGTTCTTC. It yields the protein CASSRTSGGAYEQFF.

The genes are TRBV5-4 and TRBJ2-5, with D possibly TRBD1 on 5 matching bases. Germline assignment: CDR1 SGHNT and CDR2 YYREEE (reference sequence). Trimming left V 3 bases short and J 1 base short, with 22 bases between. This CDR3 spans 18 amino acids. The CDR3 sequence: CASSSLTARGALQETQYF. For the CDR3, the DNA is TGTGCCAGCAGCTCCTTAACCGCTCGTGGGGCCCTCCAAGAGACCCAGTACTTC. Based on the CDR3 plus reference TRBV5-4 and TRBJ2-5, the full variable domain is ETGVTQSPTHLIKTRGQQVTLRCSSQSGHNTVSWYQQALGQGPQFIFQYYREEENGRGNFPPRFSGLQFPNYSSELNVNALELDDSALYLCASSSLTARGALQETQYFGPGTRLLVL.

The chain uses TRBV7-9 and TRBJ1-2; weak D call: TRBD1 (6 bases). Trimming pared 4 bases from V and 10 bases from J, leaving 10 bases between. The CDR3 is 11 amino acids. CDR1 is SEHNR, CDR2 FQNEAQ, per germline (reference sequence). CDR3 in amino acids: CASSSGQDYTF. Written as DNA, the CDR3 is TGTGCCAGCAGCTCGGGACAAGACTACACCTTC. The full variable domain, in which reference TRBV7-9 and TRBJ1-2 provide the parts outside the CDR3, is DTGVSQNPRHKITKRGQNVTFRCDPISEHNRLYWYRQTLGQGPEFLTYFQNEAQLEKSRLLSDRFSAERPKGSFSTLEIQRTEQGDSAMYLCASSSGQDYTFGSGTRLTVV.

The rearrangement joins TRBV9 to TRBJ1-2, with a possible D match to TRBD1 (6 bases). In germline, CDR1 is SGDLS, CDR2 YYNGEE. The CDR3 extends over 19 amino acids. V lost 2 bases, J lost 0 bases, and 23 bases lay in between. In nucleotides, the CDR3 is TGTGCCAGCAGCGTGTCCTCGACAGGCGAGATGGTTTCTAACTATGGCTACACCTTC. The encoded protein is CASSVSSTGEMVSNYGYTF.

The J gene is TRBJ1-2, the V gene TRBV5-4; tentative D call: TRBD1 (6 bases). CDR3 length: 14 amino acids. V lost 3 bases and J 4 bases, leaving 13 bases between the germline ends. The V gene's germline CDR1 is SGHNT and CDR2 YYREEE (reference sequence). The CDR3 DNA sequence: TGTGCCAGCAGCTCCGGGACAACCCCCTATGGCTACACCTTC. This translates into CASSSGTTPYGYTF.

The chain links TRBV7-2 to TRBJ1-2; D is ambiguous. Looked up from germline, CDR1 is SGHTA and CDR2 is FQGNSA. The ends were cut back, 6 bases at V and 2 bases at J, with 13 bases in the middle. There are 14 residues in the CDR3. Written as DNA, the CDR3 is TGTGCCAGCAGAGTGAGCGGAGAGAACTATGGCTACACCTTC. Residues: CASRVSGENYGYTF.

This chain links TRBV18 with TRBJ2-1, with D maybe TRBD2 (6 bases). Germline V lookup: CDR1 KGHSH, CDR2 LQKENI. The CDR3 is 17 residues long. V was pared by 3 bases and J by 0 bases, with 15 bases between. The CDR3 bases are TGTGCCAGCTCACCCTTCACTAGCCGAAGCTCCTACAATGAGCAGTTCTTC. As protein: CASSPFTSRSSYNEQFF.

In this sample, this clone turned up once. This rearrangement joins TRBV2 to TRBJ2-7; the match to TRBD2 covers 9 bases. Germline lookup yields CDR1 SNHLY and CDR2 FYNNEI. The V segment lost 5 bases and the J segment 7 bases; nucleotides outside the gene matches: 3. The CDR3 runs 12 residues. The CDR3: CASSPTSGEQYF. The CDR3 nucleotides are TGTGCCAGCAGTCCGACTAGCGGTGAGCAGTACTTC.

The chain carries TRBV19 and TRBJ1-5; TRBD1 might be the D (6 bases). The V end was cut by 5 bases, the J end by 1 base, with 15 bases between. The CDR3 length is 16 residues. The germline V gene has CDR1 LNHDA and CDR2 SQIVND (reference sequence). In nucleotides, the CDR3 is TGTGCCAGTAGTGCTCAGGGGTTAAGGAGCAATCAGCCCCAGCATTTT. Encoded protein: CASSAQGLRSNQPQHF.

The chain is built from TRBV9 and TRBJ2-5; a weak D match, TRBD1 (5 bases). V gave up 4 bases and J gave up 3 bases, with 13 bases separating them. Germline V lookup: CDR1 SGDLS, CDR2 YYNGEE. The CDR3 is 14 amino acids. CDR3 bases: TGTGCCAGCAGCCCCACAGGATTCGAAGAGACCCAGTACTTC. This sequence encodes CASSPTGFEETQYF.

V and J are TRBV27 and TRBJ2-3, with TRBD2 identical over 7 bases. Germline V gives CDR1 MNHEY, CDR2 SMNVEV (reference sequence). This CDR3 is built from 16 residues. V lost 7 bases to trimming and J lost 2 bases; unmatched junction nucleotides: 12. The chain's CDR3 is CASTRQGLPITDTQYF. As DNA, the CDR3 is TGTGCCAGCACCCGCCAGGGACTACCCATCACAGATACGCAGTATTTT.

J is TRBJ2-5 and V is TRBV4-1; tentatively, D is TRBD2 (5 bases). The V end was cut by 0 bases, the J end by 7 bases, with 18 bases between. The CDR3 has 16 residues. Germline-derived CDR1 and CDR2 are MGHRA and YSYEKL. The CDR3 bases are TGCGCCAGCAGCCAAGATTTTGGTCACCCCGAGGGGACCCAGTACTTC. Amino acid sequence: CASSQDFGHPEGTQYF.